This is a list of T cell receptor beta chains from one sample in a study of blood T cell repertoires in COVID-19. Profiling relied on immunoSEQ multiplex PCR, and the TCRdb table lists in-frame clones only, not all of them. The data contain 95,000 to 150,000 clones, around 90% of them singletons. What was sequenced was peripheral blood. The receptor source for this set is a woman between 45 and 65 years old with active or convalescent COVID-19. The CDR3 runs from the conserved cysteine through the conserved F or W. Fields, in order: V gene, clone size, J gene, D gene, CDR3 protein, CDR3 DNA. D genes are given only for firm matches. Clone size, where shown, is once, few, many, or a class for clones that have expanded.

TRBV5-1	.	TRBJ2-5	.	CASSLGSGPQETQYF	TGCGCCAGCAGCTTGGGGTCAGGGCCACAAGAGACCCAGTACTTC
TRBV12-3/TRBV12-4	.	TRBJ1-6	.	CASSLGRNSPLHF	TGTGCCAGCAGTTTGGGCAGGAATTCACCCCTCCACTTT
TRBV2	.	TRBJ2-7	.	CASSEDPRGRGEQYF	TGTGCCAGCAGTGAAGACCCCCGAGGCCGGGGTGAGCAGTACTTC
TRBV18	.	TRBJ2-3	.	CASQYTRDPGDTQYF	TGTGCCAGCCAATATACTAGGGATCCCGGAGATACGCAGTATTTT
TRBV7-3	.	TRBJ2-2	TRBD2	CASSLTGTSGRGANTGELFF	TGTGCCAGCAGCTTAACGGGGACTAGCGGGAGAGGGGCGAACACCGGGGAGCTGTTTTTT
TRBV14	.	TRBJ1-2	.	CASSHSRGWDGYTF	TGTGCCAGCAGCCACTCGAGAGGGTGGGATGGCTACACCTTC
TRBV6-5	.	TRBJ2-7	.	CASSPGLLREQYF	TGTGCCAGCAGTCCGGGTCTCCTACGGGAGCAGTACTTC
TRBV5-1	.	TRBJ2-7	TRBD2	CASSLMTSGSHEQYF	TGCGCCAGCAGCTTGATGACTAGCGGGAGCCACGAGCAGTACTTC
TRBV19	.	TRBJ2-1	.	CASSPAGLPPYNEQFF	TGTGCCAGTAGTCCAGCCGGACTACCCCCCTACAATGAGCAGTTCTTC
TRBV7-9	.	TRBJ2-5	TRBD2	CASSLQTSGQETQYF	TGTGCCAGCAGCTTACAAACTAGCGGACAAGAGACCCAGTACTTC
TRBV2	.	TRBJ2-7	.	CASSEYRNTYEQYF	TGTGCCAGCAGTGAGTACAGAAATACCTACGAGCAGTACTTC
TRBV5-6	.	TRBJ2-7	TRBD1	CASSVTGSYEQYF	TGTGCCAGCAGCGTGACAGGGTCTTACGAGCAGTACTTC
TRBV27	.	TRBJ2-1	TRBD1	CASTGVSPRDEQFF	TGTGCCAGTACAGGGGTCTCCCCTAGGGATGAGCAGTTCTTC
TRBV5-1	.	TRBJ1-1	.	CASSLEAGGTEAFF	TGCGCCAGCAGCTTGGAGGCGGGAGGCACTGAAGCTTTCTTT
TRBV19	.	TRBJ2-5	TRBD2	CASSIGLAEETQYF	TGTGCCAGTAGTATAGGGCTAGCGGAAGAGACCCAGTACTTC
TRBV2	.	TRBJ2-7	.	CASVSYEQYF	TGTGCCAGTGTGTCATACGAGCAGTACTTC
TRBV29-1	.	TRBJ2-7	.	CSVAVFSSYEQYF	TGCAGCGTTGCCGTCTTCTCGTCCTACGAGCAGTACTTC
TRBV28	.	TRBJ2-7	TRBD2	CASSFLGTSIHEQYF	TGTGCCAGCAGTTTTCTCGGGACTAGCATCCACGAGCAGTACTTC
TRBV11-2	.	TRBJ1-2	TRBD1	CASSSRTGRNYGYTF	TGTGCCAGCAGCTCACGGACAGGGCGAAACTATGGCTACACCTTC
TRBV9	.	TRBJ2-2	TRBD1	CASSVRQGPNTGELFF	TGTGCCAGCAGCGTTAGACAGGGCCCGAACACCGGGGAGCTGTTTTTT
TRBV7-8	.	TRBJ1-4	.	CASSFGRSSYATNEKLFF	TGTGCCAGCAGCTTCGGCAGGTCCTCTTATGCAACTAATGAAAAACTGTTTTTT
TRBV2	.	TRBJ2-1	TRBD2	CASRVTSGRTPPYNEQFF	TGTGCCAGCAGGGTGACTAGCGGGAGAACCCCCCCCTACAATGAGCAGTTCTTC
TRBV7-9	.	TRBJ2-3	.	CASSPLAVGTDTQYF	TGTGCCAGCAGCCCACTAGCTGTTGGCACAGATACGCAGTATTTT
TRBV28	.	TRBJ2-5	TRBD1	CASSRDRQETQYF	TGTGCCAGCAGTCGGGACAGGCAAGAGACCCAGTACTTC
TRBV6-5	.	TRBJ2-3	.	CASRRDSGDTQYF	TGTGCCAGCAGGCGAGACTCAGGGGATACGCAGTATTTT
TRBV11-3	.	TRBJ2-7	.	CASSLGAVPDYEQYF	TGTGCCAGCAGCTTAGGGGCAGTTCCGGACTACGAGCAGTACTTC
TRBV7-8	.	TRBJ2-5	.	CASSHGRGTETQYF	TGTGCCAGCAGCCATGGGCGCGGGACAGAGACCCAGTACTTC
TRBV9	few	TRBJ2-1	.	CASSVRLNNEQFF	TGTGCCAGCAGCGTACGACTAAACAATGAGCAGTTCTTC
TRBV4-1	once	TRBJ2-1	.	CASMPEGSYNEQFF	TGCGCCAGCATGCCAGAGGGATCCTACAATGAGCAGTTCTTC
TRBV7-2	.	TRBJ1-2	TRBD1	CASSLDPGGVGSGYTF	TGTGCCAGCAGCTTAGATCCAGGGGGCGTAGGTTCCGGCTACACCTTC
TRBV27	few	TRBJ1-2	TRBD1	CASSLRQGVPYGYTF	TGTGCCAGCAGTCTCAGACAGGGAGTGCCCTATGGCTACACCTTC
TRBV11-2	.	TRBJ2-5	.	CASSAGSTETQYF	TGTGCCAGCAGCGCCGGGAGCACAGAGACCCAGTACTTC
TRBV7-2	.	TRBJ2-5	TRBD1	CASSQPTGEETQYF	TGTGCCAGCAGCCAACCGACAGGGGAAGAGACCCAGTACTTC
TRBV18	.	TRBJ1-1	.	CASSPQGEASTEAFF	TGTGCCAGCTCACCACAGGGAGAGGCGAGCACTGAAGCTTTCTTT
TRBV5-6	.	TRBJ2-1	TRBD2	CASSTGTSGEQFF	TGTGCCAGCAGCACGGGGACTAGCGGGGAGCAGTTCTTC
TRBV5-1	.	TRBJ2-3	TRBD2	CASSLRTSGSTDTQYF	TGCGCCAGCAGCTTGAGAACTAGCGGGAGCACAGATACGCAGTATTTT
TRBV7-2	.	TRBJ2-7	TRBD2	CASSLVGGAYEQYF	TGTGCCAGCAGCTTAGTGGGAGGGGCCTACGAGCAGTACTTC
TRBV6-5	.	TRBJ2-1	.	CASILASGEQFF	.
TRBV29-1	.	TRBJ1-1	.	CSVRNTEAFF	TGCAGCGTTCGGAACACTGAAGCTTTCTTT
TRBV27	.	TRBJ2-6	.	CASSYISGANVLTF	TGTGCCAGCAGTTACATCTCTGGGGCCAACGTCCTGACTTTC
TRBV2	.	TRBJ2-1	.	CASSESPSHNEQFF	TGTGCCAGCAGTGAATCCCCGTCTCACAATGAGCAGTTCTTC
TRBV18	.	TRBJ2-7	.	CASSPATGNGEQYF	TGTGCCAGCTCCCCGGCCACGGGAAATGGCGAGCAGTACTTC
TRBV6-2/TRBV6-3	.	TRBJ1-2	TRBD1	CASSYTVQGAHYGYTF	TGTGCCAGCAGTTACACTGTCCAGGGGGCTCACTATGGCTACACCTTC